This TCR beta chain was captured by sequencing in a study of T cell responses to AZD1222 COVID-19 vaccine. This clone was picked up a small number of times. Its target is unknown. Per the germline V gene, CDR1 is KGHSH and CDR2 is LQKENI. This CDR3 is 17 amino acids long. With V trimmed by 3 bases and J by 1 base, 8 bases remained unmatched. Study-level points and caveats: Vaccine-related CD4 TCRs covered spike, predominating at 160-218 and 743-854. Donors were mostly white British, more females; clonal diversity possibly underestimated. Only six or seven AZD1222 recipients tested seropositive at baseline.

Here immunoSEQ multiplex PCR was the method, and the copy in TCRdb shows in-frame clones only, minus some. The data hold 120,000 to 150,000 clones, with 75% to 90% observed a single time. The receptor's source is an adult in good health. The sample consisted of peripheral blood, taken on day 0 of MenACWY control vaccination. This chain joins TRBV18 and TRBJ2-1, with 8 nucleotides matching TRBD2. The CDR3 DNA reads as TGTGCCAGCTCACCCCCAGGGGCGGGGGGTTCCTACAATGAGCAGTTCTTC. Protein: CASSPPGAGGSYNEQFF.